The following is a T cell receptor beta chain sequence with its context. The protocol was immunoSEQ multiplex PCR, while the TCRdb copy is restricted to in-frame clones and leaves out a portion. The sample includes over 400,000 clones, less than 90% of them seen just once. In terms of age and location, participants ranged from about 18 to 100 years and lived in about 25 US areas. Symptom resolution, clearance, or two negative PCRs marked the recovered donors of Cohort 3. This CDR3 region has 12 residues. The germline V and J ends were trimmed by 3 bases and 11 bases, with 10 bases remaining between them. Germline loops: CDR1 WSHSY, CDR2 SAAADI. The sample belongs to a study of blood T cell repertoires in COVID-19. Turning to the study itself: In each case, the material was cDNA or gDNA derived from T cells, B-cell-depleted T cells, or PBMCs.

Sequenced sample: PBMCs or T cells enriched from blood (not recorded which). The chain is built from TRBV10-2 and TRBJ1-4; D is uncertain. This receptor was identified in a woman aged 55-69 years who had recovered from COVID-19. The CDR3 spells CASSDQASKLFF. CDR3 coding DNA: TGCGCCAGCAGTGACCAGGCCTCCAAACTGTTTTTT.